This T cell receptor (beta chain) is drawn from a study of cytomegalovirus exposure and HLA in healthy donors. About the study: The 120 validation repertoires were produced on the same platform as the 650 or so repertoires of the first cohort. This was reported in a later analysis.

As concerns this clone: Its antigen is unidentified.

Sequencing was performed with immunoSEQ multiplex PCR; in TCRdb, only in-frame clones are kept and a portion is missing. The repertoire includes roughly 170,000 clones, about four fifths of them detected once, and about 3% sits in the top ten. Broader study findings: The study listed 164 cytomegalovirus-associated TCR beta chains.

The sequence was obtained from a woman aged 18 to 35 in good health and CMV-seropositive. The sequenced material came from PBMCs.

CDR3 DNA sequence: TGTGCCAGCAGCTTAAGGCGGTATGGCTACACCTTC. It is translated as CASSLRRYGYTF. V and J are TRBV11-2 and TRBJ1-2; D call uncertain. Germline V gene data show CDR1 as SGHAT and CDR2 as FQNNGV. With 2 bases removed from V and 5 bases from J, the gap between germline ends came to 6 bases. CDR3 size: 12 residues.